This TCR beta chain was retrieved from a study of T cells in Graves' hyperthyroidism and ophthalmopathy. This clonotype appeared a few times. The V gene's germline CDR1 is DFQATT and CDR2 SNEGSKA (reference sequence). Trimming stripped 7 bases from V and 4 bases from J, with 22 bases between. CDR3 length: 15 residues. What was amplified from RNA transcripts were TCR beta CDR3 regions. A first-round RT-PCR of the TCR CDR3 used the HTBI primer set. TCRdb called the multiplex PCR reads again in MiXCR, with one record for every CDR3 protein. In the table there are about 740,000 distinct CDR3 sequences, around 13% of which are singletons.

The chain carries TRBV20-1 and TRBJ1-2; possibly TRBD1 for D (6 bases). The receptor's source is a woman under 30 with Graves' hyperthyroidism. The sequencing sample was made of blood. The CDR3 loop reads CSDSDSRGSGYGYTF. The CDR3 DNA reads TGCAGTGACTCGGACAGCCGGGGTTCAGGCTATGGCTACACCTTC.